The next 6 T cell receptor beta chains were all read from a single sample in a study of blood T cells in healthy people across ages. The authors ran a second PCR of 7 to 11 cycles using a sample-barcoded 5' primer and a J-beta primer mix. TCRdb called the 5' RACE reads again in MiXCR, with one record for every CDR3 protein. In the table there are 650,000 to 1,000,000 distinct CDR3 sequences, under 40% of which are singletons. Material for sequencing was blood. These receptor sequences come from a man aged 18 to 29 in good health.

This clonotype appeared a few times. This rearrangement joins TRBV6-5 to TRBJ2-3, with D perhaps matching TRBD2 (7 bases). The germline CDR1 and CDR2 sequences are MNHEY and SVGAGI. The V end lost 6 bases, the J end lost 4 bases, and 14 bases lay between the germline ends. The CDR3 has 14 residues. CDR3 sequence: CASRRGGFPDTQYF. CDR3 bases: TGTGCCAGCAGGAGGGGGGGCTTCCCAGATACGCAGTATTTT.

V gene TRBV29-1 combines with J gene TRBJ1-5; no firm D call. Trimming stripped 4 bases from V and 2 bases from J, with 9 bases between. In germline, CDR1 is SQVTM, CDR2 ANQGSEA. The CDR3 sequence is 13 residues long. CDR3 residues: CSVGEEGNQPQHF. CDR3 bases: TGCAGCGTTGGAGAGGAAGGCAATCAGCCCCAGCATTTT.

The chain couples TRBV27 to TRBJ2-6, with D possibly matching TRBD1 (6 bases). Trimming pared 2 bases from V and 0 bases from J, leaving 17 bases between. The CDR3 spans 19 residues. The germline V gene has CDR1 MNHEY and CDR2 SMNVEV (reference sequence). CDR3 bases: TGTGCCAGCAGTTTAGGGGGTAGTGACAGGTACTCTGGGGCCAACGTCCTGACTTTC. Protein product: CASSLGGSDRYSGANVLTF.

In regard to this clonotype: One end of the junction is discordant with germline, which a read error may explain. The V gene is TRBV11-2, the J gene TRBJ2-3, with 7 bases fitting TRBD2. Germline V gene data show CDR1 as SGHAT and CDR2 as FQNNGV. This CDR3 has 18 residues. The CDR3 DNA follows: TGTGCCAACAGCTTAGTGGGTGGTCAGCGGGACTGGAAAGATACGCAGTATTTT. It translates to CANSLVGGQRDWKDTQYF.

The chain carries TRBV3-1 and TRBJ2-1, with TRBD1 identical over 10 bases. Matching the DNA end better, TRBJ2-7 makes the J call doubtful. Germline assignment: CDR1 LGHDT and CDR2 YNNKEL (reference sequence). This CDR3 spans 16 amino acids. CDR3 sequence: CASSQTGTGVYNEQYF. CDR3 nucleotides: TGTGCCAGCAGCCAAACCGGGACAGGGGTTTACAATGAGCAGTACTTC.

The CDR3 nucleotides are TGTGCCAGCAGCTTTGGCGGCGGAGGAGAGACCCAGTACTTC. It is translated as CASSFGGGGETQYF. The chain couples TRBV7-9 to TRBJ2-5; weak D call: TRBD2 (5 bases). Trimming pared 3 bases from V and 4 bases from J, leaving 12 bases between. This CDR3 is 14 amino acids long. Germline lookup yields CDR1 SEHNR and CDR2 FQNEAQ (reference sequence).